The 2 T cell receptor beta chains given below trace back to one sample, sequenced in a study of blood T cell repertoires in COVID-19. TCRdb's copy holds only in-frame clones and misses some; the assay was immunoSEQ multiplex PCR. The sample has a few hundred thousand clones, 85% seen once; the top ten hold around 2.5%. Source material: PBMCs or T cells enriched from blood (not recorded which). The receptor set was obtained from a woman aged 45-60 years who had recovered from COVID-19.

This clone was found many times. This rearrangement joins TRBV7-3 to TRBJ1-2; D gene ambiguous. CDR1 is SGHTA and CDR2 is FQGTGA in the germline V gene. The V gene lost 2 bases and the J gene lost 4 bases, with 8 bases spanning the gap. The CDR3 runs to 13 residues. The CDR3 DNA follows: TGTGCCAGCAGCTTAGGTCCGCGCTATGGCTACACCTTC. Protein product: CASSLGPRYGYTF.

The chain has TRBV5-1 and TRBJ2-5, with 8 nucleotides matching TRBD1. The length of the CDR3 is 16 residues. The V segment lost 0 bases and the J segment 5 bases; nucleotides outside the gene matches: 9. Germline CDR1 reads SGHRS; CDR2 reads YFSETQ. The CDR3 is CASSLEGQARGETQYF. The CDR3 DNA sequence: TGCGCCAGCAGCTTGGAGGGACAGGCCCGAGGTGAGACCCAGTACTTC.